Shown below are 30 T cell receptor beta chains from a single sample sequenced in a study of shared clonotypes between healthy human individuals. The data were produced by immunoSEQ multiplex PCR, yet TCRdb's version contains in-frame clones alone and is incomplete. The sample has about 1.5 million clones, 95% to 99% seen once; the top ten hold less than 0.55%. Sequencing was done on a sample of naive CD4+ T cells sorted from blood. The subset was: CD45RA+ positively selected. These receptors all come from a man younger than 45 in good health.

V is TRBV7-6 and J is TRBJ1-4; 10 bases fit TRBD1. V trimming: 0 bases; J trimming: 7 bases; junction bases outside the gene matches: 8. The germline V gene encodes CDR1 SGHVS and CDR2 FNYEAQ. This CDR3 comprises 17 residues. The CDR3 loop reads CASSLAGTGDDSEKLFF. The DNA for the CDR3 is TGTGCCAGCAGCTTAGCCGGGACAGGGGACGATAGTGAAAAACTGTTTTTT.

The V gene is TRBV6-5, the J gene TRBJ2-7; 8 bases map to TRBD2. CDR3 length equals 14 residues. V was clipped by 6 bases and J by 0 bases; unmatched bases: 4. Germline V gene sequence: CDR1 MNHEY, CDR2 SVGAGI. The CDR3 here is CASRFSGSSYEQYF. The DNA for the CDR3 is TGTGCCAGCAGATTCAGCGGGAGCTCCTACGAGCAGTACTTC.

The chain couples TRBV11-2 to TRBJ2-7, with a tentative D call TRBD1 (6 bases). The CDR3 runs to 13 residues. Looked up from germline, CDR1 is SGHAT and CDR2 is FQNNGV. Trimming removed 5 bases at V and 3 bases at J, with 11 bases between. The CDR3 bases are TGTGCCAGCAGCACGGGACACCTCTACGAGCAGTACTTC. It codes for CASSTGHLYEQYF.

The chain has TRBV5-1 and TRBJ2-6; the match to TRBD2 covers 15 bases. V was clipped by 4 bases and J by 3 bases; unmatched bases: 5. From germline, CDR1 is SGHRS and CDR2 YFSETQ. The CDR3 has 18 residues. CDR3 DNA sequence: TGCGCCAGCAGCGCGGGACTAGCGGGAGGTTATGGGGCCAACGTCCTGACTTTC. Residues: CASSAGLAGGYGANVLTF. The variable domain in full, completed from reference TRBV5-1 and TRBJ2-6, reads KAGVTQTPRYLIKTRGQQVTLSCSPISGHRSVSWYQQTPGQGLQFLFEYFSETQRNKGNFPGRFSGRQFSNSRSEMNVSTLELGDSALYLCASSAGLAGGYGANVLTFGAGSRLTVL.

This chain uses TRBV7-9 with TRBJ1-2; 8 bases align to TRBD1. The trim removed 5 bases at V and 2 bases at J, leaving 4 bases unmatched. Germline values: CDR1 SEHNR, CDR2 FQNEAQ (reference sequence). The CDR3 is 14 residues long. The CDR3 is CASSRTGPNYGYTF. CDR3 nucleotides: TGTGCCAGCAGCCGGACAGGGCCGAACTATGGCTACACCTTC.

V and J are TRBV9 and TRBJ2-5; 8 nucleotides match TRBD1. J lost 4 bases, V lost 4 bases, and 9 bases had no gene match. Germline loops: CDR1 SGDLS, CDR2 YYNGEE. This CDR3 comprises 15 residues. This chain's CDR3 is CASSTQTGVRETQYF. As DNA, the CDR3 is TGTGCCAGCAGCACCCAGACAGGGGTTAGAGAGACCCAGTACTTC.

In its sample, this clone was seen once. The CDR3 loop is CASSSWGDRVAGANVLTF. CDR3 nucleotides: TGTGCCAGCAGCTCCTGGGGGGACAGGGTAGCTGGGGCCAACGTCCTGACTTTC. The gene calls are TRBV5-5 and TRBJ2-6; 9 positions match TRBD1. The germline CDR1 and CDR2 sequences are SGHKS and YYEKEE (reference sequence). V was pared by 3 bases and J by 2 bases, with 9 bases of the junction left unmatched. CDR3 size: 18 residues.

The chain has TRBV19 and TRBJ2-6; no definite D call. Between the trimmed V and J ends, which lost 2 bases and 0 bases, there was a span of 5 bases. Germline CDR1 is LNHDA and CDR2 is SQIVND (reference sequence). The CDR3 has 15 amino acids. The CDR3 nucleotides are TGTGCCAGTAGTATATGGGACTCTGGGGCCAACGTCCTGACTTTC. The encoded protein is CASSIWDSGANVLTF.

The CDR3 here is CASMLDRATGELFF. For the CDR3, the DNA is TGTGCCAGCATGTTGGACAGGGCCACCGGGGAGCTGTTTTTT. This sequence joins TRBV19 and TRBJ2-2; 8 bases fit TRBD1. Germline lookup yields CDR1 LNHDA and CDR2 SQIVND (reference sequence). The trim removed 9 bases at V and 4 bases at J, leaving 7 bases unmatched. The CDR3 is made up of 14 amino acids.

The J gene is TRBJ2-6, the V gene TRBV7-6; D gene ambiguous. The CDR3 length is 18 residues. In germline, CDR1 is SGHVS, CDR2 FNYEAQ. The V and J ends lost 5 bases and 0 bases respectively, with 17 bases between them. CDR3 loop: CASSGRNREPSGANVLTF. CDR3 DNA: TGTGCCAGCAGCGGAAGAAATAGGGAACCCTCTGGGGCCAACGTCCTGACTTTC.

The chain has TRBV5-1 and TRBJ1-2, with TRBD1 matching over 7 bases. This CDR3 is 14 amino acids long. Germline CDR1 SGHRS, CDR2 YFSETQ. The J segment lost 4 bases and the V segment lost 4 bases, leaving 7 bases of the junction unmatched. CDR3 protein: CASSPPGQIYGYTF. The CDR3 nucleotides read TGCGCCAGCAGCCCACCGGGACAGATCTATGGCTACACCTTC.

This chain connects TRBV9 to TRBJ2-2, with a tentative D call TRBD1 (6 bases). This CDR3 is 16 amino acids long. The germline V gene has CDR1 SGDLS and CDR2 YYNGEE. V dropped 4 bases and J dropped 6 bases, with 19 bases sitting between them. CDR3 amino acids: CASSPGTLSKAGELFF. In DNA, the CDR3 is TGTGCCAGCAGCCCAGGGACACTATCCAAGGCCGGGGAGCTGTTTTTT.

This chain uses TRBV30 with TRBJ2-5; D is unresolved. V dropped 1 base and J dropped 5 bases, with 11 bases sitting between them. Per germline, CDR1 GTSNPN and CDR2 SVGIG (reference sequence). CDR3 size: 13 residues. CDR3 bases: TGTGCCTGGAGTGATGGGGTCTCGGAGACCCAGTACTTC. This sequence encodes CAWSDGVSETQYF.

The J gene is TRBJ2-7, the V gene TRBV7-2; weak D call: TRBD1 (6 bases). The CDR3 extends over 16 amino acids. Trimming cost V 5 bases and J 4 bases, with 21 bases left between them. The germline CDR1 and CDR2 sequences are SGHTA and FQGNSA. CDR3 sequence reads: CASSAFLGGLGYEQYF. CDR3 sequence (DNA): TGTGCCAGCAGCGCCTTCCTTGGGGGCCTGGGGTACGAGCAGTACTTC.

Worth noting for this clone: This CDR3 is also generated by other DNA sequences in the sample. The chain couples TRBV27 to TRBJ2-3; TRBD2 matches at 10 bases. This CDR3 is built from 16 residues. Unmatched junction bases numbered 4, after V lost 3 bases and J lost 1 base. Germline lookup yields CDR1 MNHEY and CDR2 SMNVEV (reference sequence). CDR3 nucleotides: TGTGCCAGCAGTTTCCTCCTAGCGGGAGGCACAGATACGCAGTATTTT. The encoded protein is CASSFLLAGGTDTQYF.

The CDR3 nucleotides read TGTGCCAGCAGCTTAGTTGTCGGCAGTTACGAAAAACTGTTTTTT. Its protein is CASSLVVGSYEKLFF. V usage is TRBV11-2 and J usage is TRBJ1-4; no clear D gene. The germline CDR1 and CDR2 sequences are SGHAT and FQNNGV. V shed 1 base and J shed 8 bases, with 14 bases lying between them. The length of the CDR3 is 15 residues.

The chain uses TRBV7-2 and TRBJ1-3; D ambiguous. The CDR3 is made up of 15 amino acids. The germline gives CDR1 SGHTA, CDR2 FQGNSA. V shed 1 base and J shed 0 bases, with 7 bases lying between them. CDR3 amino acids: CASSLETLSGNTIYF. As DNA, the CDR3 is TGTGCCAGCAGCTTAGAAACACTCTCTGGAAACACCATATATTTT.

The DNA of the CDR3 is TGTGCCAGCACCGCGGACAGGGGGGCCTACAATGAGCAGTTCTTC. Residues: CASTADRGAYNEQFF. The gene calls are TRBV2 and TRBJ2-1; the match to TRBD1 covers 10 bases. Germline loops: CDR1 SNHLY, CDR2 FYNNEI. The CDR3 loop spans 15 amino acids. Trimming removed 7 bases from V and 2 bases from J; junction bases left unmatched: 5.

This clone was picked up one time. This chain connects TRBV6-5 to TRBJ2-4; 8 bases fit TRBD2. Germline values: CDR1 MNHEY, CDR2 SVGAGI. V lost 6 bases to trimming and J lost 8 bases; unmatched junction nucleotides: 9. This CDR3 has 14 amino acids. CDR3 sequence: CASSMSGSGDIQYF. The CDR3 region has the DNA TGTGCCAGCAGCATGAGCGGGAGTGGAGACATTCAGTACTTC.

Remarks on this clone: This sample includes further DNA sequences coding for the same CDR3. The chain couples TRBV7-9 to TRBJ2-1; D remains ambiguous. In germline, CDR1 is SEHNR, CDR2 FQNEAQ (reference sequence). Deletions cut 0 bases from V and 0 bases from J, with 9 bases between. This CDR3 is 16 amino acids long. CDR3 bases: TGTGCCAGCAGCTTAGCAGGGCTAAGCTCCTACAATGAGCAGTTCTTC. Its protein product is CASSLAGLSSYNEQFF.

This clone was recorded only once. The chain links TRBV15 to TRBJ2-7, with TRBD2 matching over 7 bases. J gave up 5 bases and V 0 bases, and 7 bases lay outside the gene matches. This CDR3 has 15 amino acids. CDR1 and CDR2 from the germline V gene are LNHNV and YYDKDF (reference sequence). In nucleotides, the CDR3 is TGTGCCACCAGCAGAGATTATCGGGGGGTCCACGAGCAGTACTTC. Translation: CATSRDYRGVHEQYF.

The chain uses TRBV5-4 and TRBJ1-1, with a weak D call TRBD1 (6 bases). The CDR3 extends over 16 amino acids. Germline assignment: CDR1 SGHNT and CDR2 YYREEE (reference sequence). Between the trimmed V and J ends, which lost 4 bases and 4 bases, there was a span of 20 bases. The CDR3 region has the DNA TGTGCCAGCAGCGCGGGCGGGCGGGGGCCCGGCACTGAAGCTTTCTTT. As protein: CASSAGGRGPGTEAFF.

A remark on this clone: The same CDR3 is also encoded by other DNA sequences in this sample. The rearrangement uses TRBV9 and TRBJ2-7; 8 positions agree with TRBD1. The CDR3 consists of 14 residues. In germline, CDR1 is SGDLS, CDR2 YYNGEE. V shed 3 bases and J 0 bases; nucleotides not matched to a gene: 2. The CDR3 protein is CASSEGQGSYEQYF. For the CDR3, the DNA is TGTGCCAGCAGCGAAGGACAGGGCTCCTACGAGCAGTACTTC.

The chain recombines TRBV2 with TRBJ2-7; 10 nucleotides line up with TRBD1. This CDR3 is 13 amino acids long. Germline V CDR1 and CDR2: SNHLY, FYNNEI. The ends lost 6 bases at V and 5 bases at J; junction bases unmatched: 4. The CDR3, as DNA: TGTGCCAGCAGGAGACAGGGGGCTAACGAGCAGTACTTC. This codes for CASRRQGANEQYF. Combining the CDR3 with reference TRBV2 and TRBJ2-7 gives the whole variable domain EPEVTQTPSHQVTQMGQEVILRCVPISNHLYFYWYRQILGQKVEFLVSFYNNEISEKSEIFDDQFSVERPDGSNFTLKIRSTKLEDSAMYFCASRRQGANEQYFGPGTRLTVT.

The V and J genes are TRBV28 and TRBJ1-2, with a tentative D call TRBD1 (5 bases). Germline V gives CDR1 MDHEN, CDR2 SYDVKM. The CDR3 covers 12 residues. Trimming cost V 11 bases and J 7 bases, with 17 bases left between them. CDR3 nucleotides: TGTGCCGGCGGTGCGGGGGGTTTTGGCTACACCTTC. Protein product: CAGGAGGFGYTF.

V gene TRBV5-4 combines with J gene TRBJ2-6, with 11 positions matching TRBD1. V lost 5 bases and J lost 0; bases outside the gene matches: 13. The V gene's germline CDR1 is SGHNT and CDR2 YYREEE (reference sequence). This CDR3 has 20 amino acids. The CDR3 is CASSSYAGTGGVSGANVLTF. In DNA, the CDR3 is TGTGCCAGCAGTTCCTACGCCGGGACAGGGGGAGTCTCTGGGGCCAACGTCCTGACTTTC.

CDR3 amino acids: CASSYSPSAVYEQYF. The CDR3 coding sequence is TGTGCCAGCAGTTACTCGCCTAGCGCAGTATACGAGCAGTACTTC. This chain uses TRBV6-5 with TRBJ2-7; the D gene is possibly TRBD2 (6 bases). Germline CDR1 is MNHEY and CDR2 is SVGAGI. Trimming removed 0 bases at V and 4 bases at J, with 13 bases between. This CDR3 has 15 amino acids.

V usage is TRBV25-1 and J usage is TRBJ2-5; tentative D call: TRBD1 (6 bases). Germline values: CDR1 MGHDK, CDR2 SYGVNS. This CDR3 has 15 amino acids. The ends were cut back, 7 bases at V and 0 bases at J, with 15 bases in the middle. Here the CDR3 DNA reads TGTGCCAGCACCGCCCGGGCAGGGGACCAAGAGACCCAGTACTTC. It specifies CASTARAGDQETQYF.

The V and J genes are TRBV5-4 and TRBJ2-6; D possibly corresponds to TRBD2 (6 bases). Germline V CDR1 and CDR2: SGHNT, YYREEE (reference sequence). V lost 4 bases and J lost 0, with 20 bases in between. The CDR3 consists of 19 residues. The DNA of the CDR3 is TGTGCCAGCAGCCGGTTTGGGGTGAGCGGGCCCTCTGGGGCCAACGTCCTGACTTTC. This gives the protein CASSRFGVSGPSGANVLTF.

In this sample, this clone turned up once. The V gene is TRBV7-9, the J gene TRBJ2-2; D is ambiguous. The V end lost 7 bases, the J end lost 6 bases, and 6 bases lay between the germline ends. The CDR3 has 11 amino acids. CDR1 is SEHNR and CDR2 is FQNEAQ in the germline V gene (reference sequence). The CDR3 loop is CASTSPGELFF. CDR3 DNA: TGTGCCAGCACCTCTCCCGGGGAGCTGTTTTTT.